The present T cell receptor beta chain was sequenced within a study of T cell clusters in autoimmune cytopenias. Germline CDR1 reads ENHRY; CDR2 reads SYGVKD. The CDR3 contains 16 residues. Note on this clonotype: What it binds is not known.

Multiplex touch-down PCR amplified TRB using TRB-A and TRB-B pools in one tube. TCRdb re-called the multiplex PCR reads; every CDR3 protein appears as one record, without DNA. The sample's table shows 3,000 to 4,000 distinct CDR3 sequences. Study-level findings and limits: TRB repertoire shifts in secondary cytopenia and chronic lymphocytic leukemia mostly reflected lymphoma, not autoimmunity. Primary autoimmune cytopenia patients appeared to lack physiological T cell clusters present in healthy donors. A dominant lymphoma-associated repertoire apparently masked the cluster-lack signature in secondary cytopenia versus chronic lymphocytic leukemia.

Tens of thousands of genome equivalents of blood DNA were amplified for TRB. The chain joins TRBV10-3 to TRBJ2-3; TCRdb proposes TRBD1, but this gene call is untestable without DNA. The TCR was taken from a human donor with an autoimmune cytopenia, with autoimmune hepatitis or in good health (not recorded which). The sample taken for sequencing was peripheral blood. The chain's CDR3 is CAISDRTPRTVDTQYF.